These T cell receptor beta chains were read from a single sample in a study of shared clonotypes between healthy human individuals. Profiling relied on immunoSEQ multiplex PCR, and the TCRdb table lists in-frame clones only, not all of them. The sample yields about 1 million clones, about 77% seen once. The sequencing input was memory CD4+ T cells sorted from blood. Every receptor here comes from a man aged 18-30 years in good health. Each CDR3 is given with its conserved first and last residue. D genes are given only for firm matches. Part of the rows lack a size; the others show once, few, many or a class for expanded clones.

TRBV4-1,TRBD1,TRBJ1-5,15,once,CASRSTGVRGQPQHF,TGCGCCAGCAGAAGTACAGGGGTTCGGGGCCAGCCCCAGCATTTT
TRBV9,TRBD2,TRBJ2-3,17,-,CASSLSGGNSGTDTQYF,TGTGCCAGCAGCCTTAGCGGGGGGAACTCCGGCACAGATACGCAGTATTTT
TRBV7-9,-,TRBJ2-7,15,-,CASSLLGRAKVEQYF,TGTGCCAGCAGCTTATTAGGGCGGGCGAAGGTCGAGCAGTACTTC
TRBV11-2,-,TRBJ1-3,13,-,CASSFSEGNTIYF,TGTGCCAGCAGCTTTTCCGAAGGAAACACCATATATTTT
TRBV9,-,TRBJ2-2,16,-,CASSVAGGSNTGELFF,TGTGCCAGCAGCGTAGCCGGGGGATCGAACACCGGGGAGCTGTTTTTT
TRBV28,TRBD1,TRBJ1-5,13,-,CASTDRGNQPQHF,TGTGCCAGCACCGACAGGGGCAATCAGCCCCAGCATTTT
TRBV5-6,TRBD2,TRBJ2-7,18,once,CASSPLAASGGSPYEQYF,TGTGCCAGCAGCCCGCTAGCCGCTAGCGGGGGGTCTCCCTACGAGCAGTACTTC
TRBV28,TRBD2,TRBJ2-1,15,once,CASSSQSGGPIEQFF,TGTGCCAGCAGTTCCCAAAGCGGGGGGCCGATTGAGCAGTTCTTC
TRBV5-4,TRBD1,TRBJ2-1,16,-,CASSSTGVGGYNEQFF,TGTGCCAGCAGCTCGACAGGGGTTGGGGGGTACAATGAGCAGTTCTTC
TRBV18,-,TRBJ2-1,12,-,CASSPPSNEQFF,TGTGCCAGCTCACCACCGAGCAATGAGCAGTTCTTC
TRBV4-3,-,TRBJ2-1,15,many,CASSQDWAAYNEQFF,TGCGCCAGCAGCCAAGATTGGGCGGCTTACAATGAGCAGTTCTTC
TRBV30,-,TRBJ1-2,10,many,CAWRRGGYTF,TGTGCCTGGAGGCGGGGAGGCTACACCTTC
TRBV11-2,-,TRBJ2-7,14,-,CASETGTIPYEQYF,TGTGCCAGCGAAACCGGAACCATTCCCTACGAGCAGTACTTC
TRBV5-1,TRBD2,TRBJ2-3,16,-,CASSSTSGRGTDTQYF,TGCGCCAGCAGCTCGACTAGCGGGAGAGGTACAGATACGCAGTATTTT
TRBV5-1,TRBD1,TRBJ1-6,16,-,CASSLEPTGGISPLHF,TGCGCCAGCAGCTTGGAACCGACAGGGGGTATTTCACCCCTCCACTTT
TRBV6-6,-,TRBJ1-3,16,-,CASSYSVGSSGNTIYF,TGTGCCAGCAGTTACTCGGTTGGTTCCTCTGGAAACACCATATATTTT
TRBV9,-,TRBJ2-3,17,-,CASSVGSIRGGADTQYF,TGTGCCAGCAGCGTAGGCTCTATCAGGGGAGGGGCGGATACGCAGTATTTT
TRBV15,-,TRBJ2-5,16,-,CATSRDRGRAVETQYF,TGTGCCACCAGCAGAGATCGGGGCAGGGCCGTTGAGACCCAGTACTTC
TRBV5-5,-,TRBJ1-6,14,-,CASSLTLYNSPLHF,TGTGCCAGCAGCTTGACGCTGTATAATTCACCCCTCCACTTT
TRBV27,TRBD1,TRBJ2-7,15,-,CASSFRGQGPLEQYF,TGTGCCAGCAGTTTTCGAGGACAGGGCCCTCTCGAGCAGTACTTC
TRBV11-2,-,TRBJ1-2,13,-,CASSRGTNYGYTF,TGTGCCAGCAGCAGGGGGACTAACTATGGCTACACCTTC
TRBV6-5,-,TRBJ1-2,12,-,CASSYSGVGYTF,TGTGCCAGCAGTTACTCCGGGGTTGGCTACACCTTC
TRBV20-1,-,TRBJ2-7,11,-,CSAGSGYEQYF,TGCAGTGCAGGGAGTGGCTACGAGCAGTACTTC
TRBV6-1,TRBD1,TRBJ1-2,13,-,CASSAGQNYGYTF,TGTGCCAGCAGTGCGGGACAGAACTATGGCTACACCTTC
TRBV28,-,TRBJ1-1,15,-,CASSMESGRFAEAFF,TGTGCCAGCAGTATGGAGTCAGGGAGATTCGCTGAAGCTTTCTTT
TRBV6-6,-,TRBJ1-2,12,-,CASSHSGGGYTF,TGTGCCAGCAGTCACAGTGGAGGCGGCTACACCTTC
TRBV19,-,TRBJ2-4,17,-,CASSTHSTGLAKNIQYF,TGTGCCAGTAGTACCCACTCAACCGGACTAGCCAAAAACATTCAGTACTTC
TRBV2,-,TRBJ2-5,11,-,CASRVTETQYF,TGTGCCAGCAGAGTTACGGAGACCCAGTACTTC
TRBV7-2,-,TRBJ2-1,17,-,CASNYFPPRLVNNEQFF,TGTGCCAGCAACTACTTCCCCCCCAGGCTAGTAAACAATGAGCAGTTCTTC
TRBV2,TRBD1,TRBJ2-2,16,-,CASMIQLGQSTGELFF,TGTGCCAGCATGATCCAGTTGGGACAGTCCACCGGGGAGCTGTTTTTT
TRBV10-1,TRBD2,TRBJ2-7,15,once,CASSEASGAPYEQYF,TGCGCCAGCAGTGAGGCTAGCGGGGCCCCCTACGAGCAGTACTTC
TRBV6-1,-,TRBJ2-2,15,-,CASSEGTRNTGELFF,TGTGCCAGCAGTGAAGGGACAAGGAACACCGGGGAGCTGTTTTTT
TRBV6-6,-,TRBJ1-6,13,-,CASNPDGNSPLHF,TGTGCCAGCAACCCGGACGGTAATTCACCCCTCCACTTT
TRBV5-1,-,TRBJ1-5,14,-,CASSPTWGNQPQHF,TGCGCCAGCAGCCCTACCTGGGGCAATCAGCCCCAGCATTTT
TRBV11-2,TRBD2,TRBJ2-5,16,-,CASSMGLAGGLGTQYF,TGTGCCAGCAGCATGGGACTAGCGGGGGGTCTGGGGACCCAGTACTTC
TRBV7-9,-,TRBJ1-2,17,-,CASSLGLPGASPYGYTF,TGTGCCAGCAGCTTAGGCCTACCGGGGGCCAGTCCCTATGGCTACACCTTC
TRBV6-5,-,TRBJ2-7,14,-,CASSSRDRTYEQYF,TGTGCCAGCAGTTCGCGGGACAGAACCTACGAGCAGTACTTC
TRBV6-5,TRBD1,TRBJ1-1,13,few,CASRGTGRDEAFF,TGTGCCAGCAGGGGGACAGGGAGGGATGAAGCTTTCTTT
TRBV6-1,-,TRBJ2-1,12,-,CASSPTGNEQFF,TGTGCCAGCAGTCCCACAGGGAATGAGCAGTTCTTC
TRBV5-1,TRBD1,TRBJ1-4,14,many,CASSLEQGHEKLFF,TGCGCCAGCAGCTTGGAACAGGGGCATGAAAAACTGTTTTTT
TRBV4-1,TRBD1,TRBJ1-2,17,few,CASSQDPGTGALSGYTF,TGCGCCAGCAGCCAAGACCCGGGAACAGGGGCACTAAGCGGCTACACCTTC
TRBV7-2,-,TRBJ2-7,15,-,CASSLDGSFIGEQYF,TGTGCCAGCAGCTTAGATGGATCCTTTATAGGCGAGCAGTACTTC
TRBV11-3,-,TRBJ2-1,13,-,CASSGQTYNEQFF,TGTGCCAGCAGTGGACAGACATACAATGAGCAGTTCTTC
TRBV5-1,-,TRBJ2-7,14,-,CASSSAGSSYEQYF,TGCGCCAGCAGCTCGGCAGGGAGCTCCTACGAGCAGTACTTC
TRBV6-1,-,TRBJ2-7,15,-,CASSVGGLGADEQYF,TGTGCCAGCAGTGTGGGGGGTTTGGGGGCCGACGAGCAGTACTTC
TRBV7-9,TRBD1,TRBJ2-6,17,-,CASSLATGSSGANVLTF,TGTGCCAGCAGCTTAGCGACAGGGAGCTCTGGGGCCAACGTCCTGACTTTC
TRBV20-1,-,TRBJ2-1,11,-,CSARWVNEQFF,TGCAGTGCTAGATGGGTAAATGAGCAGTTCTTC
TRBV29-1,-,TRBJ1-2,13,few,CSVEESVGSGYTF,TGCAGCGTTGAAGAGTCCGTGGGGAGTGGCTACACCTTC
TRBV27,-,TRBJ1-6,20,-,CASSFRRPGRQSSYNSPLHF,TGTGCCAGCAGTTTCCGGAGACCGGGACGGCAGAGCTCCTATAATTCACCCCTCCACTTT
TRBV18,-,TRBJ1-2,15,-,CASSPSGTGQRGYTF,TGTGCCAGCTCACCATCAGGAACAGGGCAACGGGGCTACACCTTC
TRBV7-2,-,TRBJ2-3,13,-,CASSQNSADTQYF,TGTGCCAGCAGCCAGAACAGCGCAGATACGCAGTATTTT
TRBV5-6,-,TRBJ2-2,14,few,CASSRDLNTGELFF,TGTGCCAGCAGCCGGGACTTGAACACCGGGGAGCTGTTTTTT
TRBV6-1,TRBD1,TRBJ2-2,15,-,CASVWRQGVPGELFF,TGTGCCAGCGTCTGGAGACAGGGGGTACCCGGGGAGCTGTTTTTT
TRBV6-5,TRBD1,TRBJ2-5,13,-,CAAVPGQGETQYF,TGTGCCGCTGTCCCGGGACAGGGAGAGACCCAGTACTTC
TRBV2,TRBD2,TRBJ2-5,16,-,CASRRGLAGFQETQYF,TGTGCCAGCAGGAGAGGACTAGCGGGCTTCCAAGAGACCCAGTACTTC
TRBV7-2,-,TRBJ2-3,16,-,CASSPRLGGGTDTQYF,TGTGCCAGCAGCCCCCGCCTGGGGGGAGGCACAGATACGCAGTATTTT
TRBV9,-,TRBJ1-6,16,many,CASSVVGAGRNSPLHF,TGTGCCAGCAGCGTAGTTGGGGCAGGGAGGAATTCACCCCTCCACTTT